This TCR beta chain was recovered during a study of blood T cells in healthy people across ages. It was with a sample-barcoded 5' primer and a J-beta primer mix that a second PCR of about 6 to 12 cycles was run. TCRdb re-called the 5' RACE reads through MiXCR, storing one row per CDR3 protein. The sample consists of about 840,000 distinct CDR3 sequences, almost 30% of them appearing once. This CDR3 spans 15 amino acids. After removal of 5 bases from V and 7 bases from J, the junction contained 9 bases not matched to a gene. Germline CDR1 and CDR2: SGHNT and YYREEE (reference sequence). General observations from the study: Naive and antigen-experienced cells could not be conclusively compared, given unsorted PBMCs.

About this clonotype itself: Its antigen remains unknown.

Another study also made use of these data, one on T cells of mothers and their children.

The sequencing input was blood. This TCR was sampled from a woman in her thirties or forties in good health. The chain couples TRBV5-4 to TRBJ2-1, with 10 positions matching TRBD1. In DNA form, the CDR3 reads TGTGCCAGCAGTTCCCGGGACAGGGGATTGAATGAGCAGTTCTTC. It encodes CASSSRDRGLNEQFF.